This entry is about one T cell receptor beta chain. The participants were between roughly 18 and 100 years old and came from 24 US areas. Clinical history as reported by participants underpinned cohort assignment. These data come from a study of blood T cell repertoires in COVID-19. Some clones are missing from TCRdb's copy, which holds only in-frame ones; the method was immunoSEQ multiplex PCR. The sample records 220,000 or so clones, 84% being singletons. Trimming removed 4 bases from V and 3 bases from J, with 13 bases in between. Germline assignment: CDR1 SGHNT and CDR2 YYREEE (reference sequence). The CDR3 totals 14 residues.

The V call is TRBV5-4, the J call TRBJ1-1; possibly TRBD1 for D (5 bases). This TCR derives from a woman in her thirties or forties who had recovered from COVID-19. The sequenced material came from PBMCs or T cells enriched from blood (not recorded which). CDR3 in amino acids: CASSLAAGDTEAFF. In DNA form, the CDR3 reads TGTGCCAGCAGCCTGGCCGCGGGGGACACTGAAGCTTTCTTT.